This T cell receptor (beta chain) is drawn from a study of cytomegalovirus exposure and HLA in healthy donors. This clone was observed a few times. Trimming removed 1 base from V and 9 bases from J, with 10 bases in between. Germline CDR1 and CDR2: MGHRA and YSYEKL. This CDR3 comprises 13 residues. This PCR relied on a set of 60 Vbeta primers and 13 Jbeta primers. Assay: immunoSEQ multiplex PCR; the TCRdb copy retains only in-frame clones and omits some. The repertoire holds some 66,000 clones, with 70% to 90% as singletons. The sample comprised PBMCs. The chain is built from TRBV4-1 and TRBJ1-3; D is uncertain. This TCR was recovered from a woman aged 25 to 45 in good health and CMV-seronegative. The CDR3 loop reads CASSQVTWSTIYF. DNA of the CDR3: TGCGCCAGCAGCCAAGTTACCTGGAGCACCATATATTTT.